A selection of T cell receptor beta chains follows, all from one sample in a study of brain T cells in children with intractable seizures. Here immunoSEQ multiplex PCR was the method, and the copy in TCRdb shows in-frame clones only, minus some. The sample has around 340,000 clones; over 85% are singletons. The source was peripheral blood, collected less than 6 months after surgery. The receptors here all came from a boy younger than two with tuberous sclerosis and intractable seizures. CDR3s include the opening cysteine and the closing phenylalanine or tryptophan. D genes are given only for firm matches. Expanded clones get a size class; other rows say once, few or many, or leave the size out.

j_gene,v_gene,d_gene,abundance,CDR3nt,CDR3aa
TRBJ2-2,TRBV15,TRBD1,NA,TGTGCCATAGAGGACAGGGGGATTTCCGGGGAGCTGTTTTTT,CAIEDRGISGELFF
TRBJ2-1,TRBV9,TRBD1,NA,TGTGCCAGCAGCGTAGATTTGACAGGGGTGTATGAGCAGTTCTTC,CASSVDLTGVYEQFF
TRBJ2-5,TRBV27,NA,NA,TGTGCCAGCAACCCGGGACTGGGTAGCGGAGAGACCCAGTACTTC,CASNPGLGSGETQYF
TRBJ1-5,TRBV19,NA,NA,TGTGCCAGTAGTATATCGCACTTCAATCAGCCCCAGCATTTT,CASSISHFNQPQHF
TRBJ2-2,TRBV19,NA,NA,TGTGCCAGTAGTATAGGTGCCCAAGAGAACACCGGGGAGCTGTTTTTT,CASSIGAQENTGELFF
TRBJ1-2,TRBV29-1,NA,NA,TGCAGCACCCCCCGGGAGGGGATGGCTAACTATGGCTACACCTTC,CSTPREGMANYGYTF
TRBJ1-4,TRBV30,NA,NA,TGTGCCTGGGGGGAGTCAACTAATGAAAAACTGTTTTTT,CAWGESTNEKLFF
TRBJ1-1,TRBV6-5,NA,once,TGTGCCAGCAGTCAGGGGCTGTCGGCTTTCTTT,CASSQGLSAFF
TRBJ2-7,TRBV20-1,NA,NA,TGCAGTGCTAGAGGGACGGAGGAGCAGTACTTC,CSARGTEEQYF
TRBJ1-3,TRBV27,TRBD1,NA,TGTGCCAGCAGTGTAACGGGACAGGATTACTCTGGAAACACCATATATTTT,CASSVTGQDYSGNTIYF
TRBJ2-1,TRBV7-2,TRBD2,NA,TGTGCCAGCAGCTTACAGGCTAGCGGGGGGGCATTTCAAAATGAGCAGTTCTTC,CASSLQASGGAFQNEQFF
TRBJ1-4,TRBV7-6,TRBD1,NA,TGTGCCAGCCGACAGGGCGCAGGCGAAAAACTGTTTTTT,CASRQGAGEKLFF
TRBJ2-1,TRBV19,TRBD2,NA,TGTGCCAGTACCTGGACTAGCTCTAGCTCCTACAATGAGCAGTTCTTC,CASTWTSSSSYNEQFF